This T cell receptor (beta chain) came from a study of cytomegalovirus exposure and HLA in healthy donors. Study-level background: A subsequent analysis reported that the roughly 120 validation repertoires were produced on the same platform that had also been used for the 600 to 800 first-cohort repertoires. General study points: Clusters of TCRs from the first cohort tended to co-occur in the 120 validation repertoires (as a later analysis found). Three CMV-associated chains proved CMV antigen-specific in vitro.

TCRdb keeps only in-frame clones here, not all; method: immunoSEQ multiplex PCR. Of some 140,000 clones in the sample, roughly nine tenths were seen once. Germline values: CDR1 SGHAT, CDR2 FQNNGV. With 5 bases removed from V and 3 bases from J, the gap between germline ends came to 14 bases. The CDR3 spans 14 residues. This clone was seen only once. Its antigen remains unknown. This chain connects TRBV11-2 to TRBJ2-7; possible D gene TRBD2, 6 bases. The sequenced sample consisted of PBMCs. This TCR came from a woman in her late teens or twenties in good health and CMV-seropositive. CDR3 residues: CASSNYSGDYEQYF. The CDR3 nucleotides are TGTGCCAGCAGCAATTATAGCGGAGACTACGAGCAGTACTTC.